The T cell receptor beta chain described here comes from a study of shared clonotypes between healthy human individuals. Regarding the study as a whole: Four donors had 4% to 5% of their naive CD4 clonotypes in common.

Germline trimming cut 0 bases from V and 3 bases from J; bases unmatched to any gene: 4. CDR3 length: 16 residues. The germline CDR1 and CDR2 sequences are SGHRS and YFSETQ. For this clone: Its cognate antigen is unknown.

The study ran the assay at deep level. Each replicate PCR on the sorted subsets used approximately 180 ng DNA (around 30,000 T cell genomes). Profiling relied on immunoSEQ multiplex PCR, and the TCRdb table lists in-frame clones only, not all of them. This sample has some 2,100,000 clones, with approximately 96% found just once. This receptor was identified in a man aged 18 to 29 in good health. The chain couples TRBV5-1 to TRBJ2-1, with 9 bases aligning to TRBD2. Sequenced sample: naive CD4+ T cells sorted from blood. Specified subset: CD45RA+ positively selected. CDR3 sequence: CASSLAGTSLYNEQFF. The CDR3, as DNA: TGCGCCAGCAGCTTGGCTGGGACTAGCCTCTACAATGAGCAGTTCTTC.